This T cell receptor (beta chain) derives from a study of cytomegalovirus exposure and HLA in healthy donors. Study results and limitations: Clonal expansion, a later analysis showed, was greater in HLA-associated TCR beta chains than in equally common others. Among immune exposure information, only CMV serostatus was available. The dataset shows that most TCR sequences were rare, while some public TCRs occurred in many donors.

Points on this clone: Antigen: not known.

13 Jbeta primers and 60 Vbeta primers were used for the PCR. The method was immunoSEQ multiplex PCR; TCRdb's version includes in-frame clones alone and lacks a portion of them. The sample shows 90,000 to 130,000 clones, roughly 69% of them seen only once. V trimming: 5 bases; J trimming: 5 bases; junction bases outside the gene matches: 8. The CDR3 runs 15 residues. Germline CDR1 and CDR2: SGHTA and FQGNSA. The specimen sequenced was PBMCs. The V call is TRBV7-2, the J call TRBJ1-5, with TRBD1 matching over 8 bases. This sequence originates from a woman aged 25 to 39 in good health and CMV-seronegative. The CDR3 here is CASSPGQVLDQPQHF. The CDR3 DNA reads TGTGCCAGCAGCCCGGGACAGGTTTTGGATCAGCCCCAGCATTTT.